A selection of T cell receptor beta chains follows, all from one sample in a study of identical twins. Each CDR3 protein is one row after TCRdb ran MiXCR on the 5' RACE reads. The sample contains 520,000 or so distinct CDR3 sequences, roughly a fifth of which appear only once. A further study also used this sample, focusing on T cells expressing NK-cell markers.

Sequenced material: CD4+ T cells sorted from blood. Every receptor here comes from a young woman in good health. Both conserved end residues are part of each CDR3. D genes are given only for firm matches. The size of a clone is reported for some rows only, either as once, few or many, or as a class for expanded clones.

NA	TRBV3-1	NA	TRBJ1-5	TGTGCCAGCAGCCAGGGTGATCAGCCCCAGCATTTT	CASSQGDQPQHF
NA	TRBV15	NA	TRBJ2-7	TGTGCCACCAGCACCCATGGAGGTTCCGAGCAGTACTTC	CATSTHGGSEQYF
NA	TRBV7-9	few	TRBJ1-2	TGTGCCAGCAGCTTACTATTGACAGACCGTTATGGCTACACCTTC	CASSLLLTDRYGYTF
NA	TRBV20-1	NA	TRBJ1-6	TGCAGTGCTAGTGACCAGAGCTCCTATAATTCACCCCTCCACTTT	CSASDQSSYNSPLHF
NA	TRBV6-2/TRBV6-3	NA	TRBJ2-5	TGTGCCAGCACCTCAGGGTTTTGGAGTCCCCAAGAGACCCAGTACTTC	CASTSGFWSPQETQYF
TRBD1	TRBV7-7	few	TRBJ2-1	TGTGCTAGCAGCGCTAGACAGGGGACCTACAATGAGCAGTTCTTC	CASSARQGTYNEQFF
NA	TRBV12-3/TRBV12-4	many	TRBJ2-2	TGTGCCAGCAGTTTAGCATACACCGGGGAGCTGTTTTTT	CASSLAYTGELFF
TRBD1	TRBV12-3/TRBV12-4	many	TRBJ2-7	TGTGCCAGCAGTAGAACAGGGGGAGCCTACGAGCAGTACTTC	CASSRTGGAYEQYF
NA	TRBV12-3/TRBV12-4	NA	TRBJ2-2	TGTGCCAGCGAGGCCACCAACACCGGGGAGCTGTTTTTT	CASEATNTGELFF
NA	TRBV6-1	NA	TRBJ2-2	TGTGCCAGCAGTCGGGGGCCGGACACCGGGGAGCTGTTTTTT	CASSRGPDTGELFF
TRBD2	TRBV6-1	NA	TRBJ2-5	TGTGCCAGCAGCACCCCTAGCGGGGCCCAAGAGACCCAGTACTTC	CASSTPSGAQETQYF
TRBD1	TRBV4-3	few	TRBJ1-6	TGCGCCAGCAGCCTACAGGGACAGTATAATTCACCCCTCCACTTT	CASSLQGQYNSPLHF
TRBD1	TRBV5-1	NA	TRBJ1-2	TGCGCCAGCAGCCCGGAGGCCCAGGGGGCAATCTATGGCTACACCTTC	CASSPEAQGAIYGYTF
TRBD2	TRBV3-1	NA	TRBJ2-6	TGTGCCAGCAGCCCCCGGGCGGGGGACCATGGGGCCAACGTCCTGACTTTC	CASSPRAGDHGANVLTF
TRBD1	TRBV5-1	few	TRBJ2-3	TGCGCCAGCAGCCCTCCGGGACAGGGAGATACGCAGTATTTT	CASSPPGQGDTQYF
NA	TRBV2	many	TRBJ2-2	TGTGCCACCATACAAATTCGAGGCGGGGAGCTGTTTTTT	CATIQIRGGELFF
NA	TRBV5-1	NA	TRBJ2-3	TGCGCCAGCAGCGAGGGAACCGCAGATACGCAGTATTTT	CASSEGTADTQYF
TRBD1	TRBV29-1	NA	TRBJ2-7	TGCAGCGTTGGTGGGACAGGGTACTACGAGCAGTACTTC	CSVGGTGYYEQYF
TRBD1	TRBV30	NA	TRBJ2-2	TGTGCCTGGAGTGTGCGACAGGGGGCCGGGGAGCTGTTTTTT	CAWSVRQGAGELFF
NA	TRBV20-1	NA	TRBJ2-3	TGCAGTGCTAGCGATCCAGATACGCAGTATTTT	CSASDPDTQYF
TRBD1	TRBV2	few	TRBJ2-1	TGTGCCAGCAGTGAGGGACAGGAGGGAAATGAGCAGTTCTTC	CASSEGQEGNEQFF
TRBD2	TRBV7-2	NA	TRBJ2-7	TGTGCCAGCAGCCGGGGAGGGACCGTGAGCTCCTACGAGCAGTACTTC	CASSRGGTVSSYEQYF
NA	TRBV6-5	NA	TRBJ2-7	TGTGCCAGCAGTTACCAGGCAGTACTGTTTAGCTCCTACGAACAGTACTTC	CASSYQAVLFSSYEQYF
TRBD1	TRBV12-3/TRBV12-4	NA	TRBJ1-6	TGTGCCAGCAGCCGAGAACAGGGGGCACGTTCACCCCTCCACTTT	CASSREQGARSPLHF
TRBD2	TRBV30	few	TRBJ2-7	TGTGCCTGGAGTTCTCTAGCGGGAGGCGAGCAGTACTTC	CAWSSLAGGEQYF
NA	TRBV7-8	few	TRBJ2-7	TGTGCCAGCAGTCGGTATTTGACCTACGAGCAGTACTTC	CASSRYLTYEQYF
TRBD1	TRBV29-1	NA	TRBJ2-5	TGCAGCGTTGGGACAGGGAGCGAGACCCAGTACTTC	CSVGTGSETQYF
NA	TRBV29-1	NA	TRBJ1-1	TGCAGCGTAGGGTTCTCAAGGTCGGCCACTGAAGCTTTCTTT	CSVGFSRSATEAFF
TRBD2	TRBV10-3	many	TRBJ2-1	TGTGCCATCAGGGGGACTAGCGGGGGGATTTCCTACAATGAGCAGTTCTTC	CAIRGTSGGISYNEQFF
NA	TRBV3-1	NA	TRBJ1-4	TGTGCCAGCAGCCAAAAACGGGTCACTAGGGATGAAAAACTGTTTTTT	CASSQKRVTRDEKLFF